These 5 T cell receptor beta chains share one sample of origin, sequenced in a study of blood T cell repertoires in COVID-19. Sequencing was performed with immunoSEQ multiplex PCR; in TCRdb, only in-frame clones are kept and a portion is missing. The repertoire holds under 300,000 clones, with roughly 84% as singletons. The source material was peripheral blood. These receptors were taken from a middle-aged woman with active or convalescent COVID-19.

This clone has a single count. The chain combines TRBV7-9 with TRBJ1-5; D is unresolved. Germline assignment: CDR1 SEHNR and CDR2 FQNEAQ (reference sequence). This CDR3 has 12 residues. With 6 bases removed from V and 2 bases from J, the gap between germline ends came to 5 bases. CDR3 DNA: TGTGCCAGCAGGCTAGGCAATCAGCCCCAGCATTTT. It yields the protein CASRLGNQPQHF.

In nucleotides, the CDR3 is TGTGCCAGCAGCCCCTTCAGGGGGCAATCACCCCTCCACTTT. Translated: CASSPFRGQSPLHF. This sequence joins TRBV11-2 and TRBJ1-6, with TRBD1 matching over 8 bases. From germline, CDR1 is SGHAT and CDR2 FQNNGV. This CDR3 contains 14 residues. Losses at the gene ends were 5 bases for V and 10 bases for J; bases not matched to a gene: 7.

The CDR3 region is CASEAYGYTF. DNA of the CDR3: TGTGCCAGTGAAGCCTATGGCTACACCTTC. This chain uses TRBV19 with TRBJ1-2; D gene ambiguous. V was pared by 8 bases and J by 4 bases, with 5 bases between. The CDR3 runs to 10 residues. CDR1 is LNHDA, CDR2 SQIVND, per germline (reference sequence).

The chain carries TRBV12-5 and TRBJ1-5, with D possibly TRBD1 on 6 matching bases. V lost 6 bases and J 4 bases, leaving 13 bases between the germline ends. CDR3 size: 14 residues. The germline CDR1 and CDR2 sequences are LGHNT and FRNRAP. The CDR3 reads CASGLNTGNQPQHF. The CDR3 coding sequence is TGTGCTAGTGGCCTAAATACAGGGAATCAGCCCCAGCATTTT.

The V call is TRBV4-1, the J call TRBJ1-4; 8 nucleotides line up with TRBD1. Germline V gives CDR1 MGHRA, CDR2 YSYEKL. The CDR3 length is 15 residues. The junction had 5 bases not matched to a gene; V was cut back by 0 bases and J by 8 bases. The CDR3 here is CASSQERQGREKLFF. DNA of the CDR3: TGCGCCAGCAGCCAAGAGAGACAGGGGAGGGAAAAACTGTTTTTT.